Each of the 30 T cell receptor beta chains below was sequenced from the same sample in a study of regulatory T cells in long-lasting Graves disease. Combining iRepertoire HTBI primers with Arm-PCR of CDR3 regions, the authors built TCR beta libraries. From the multiplex PCR reads, TCRdb called clonotypes with MiXCR, one entry per CDR3 protein. The sample includes around 450,000 distinct CDR3 sequences, 20% to 25% of them seen just once. Regarding time point: persistent/refractory GD, antithyroid drugs over 5 years with positive TRAb. The TCR library used RNA extracted from PBMCs. The specimen comprised peripheral blood mononuclear cells (PBMCs), sampled when the disease was refractory, from a patient treated with antithyroid drugs. These receptor sequences come from a female donor with Graves disease.

The chain combines TRBV29-1 with TRBJ2-2; D not certain. Trimming pared 2 bases from V and 4 bases from J, leaving 14 bases between. The CDR3 consists of 15 residues. Germline lookup yields CDR1 SQVTM and CDR2 ANQGSEA. The CDR3 reads CSVELITTGTGELFF. The CDR3, as DNA: TGCAGCGTTGAACTTATCACTACGGGCACCGGGGAGCTGTTTTTT.

V is TRBV6-2 or TRBV6-3 and J is TRBJ2-3; D remains unclear. The CDR3 loop spans 11 amino acids. V was pared by 2 bases and J by 6 bases, with 3 bases between. Germline V gives CDR1 MNHEY, CDR2 SVGEGT. The CDR3 coding sequence is TGTGCCAGCAGTTACGGGGATACGCAGTATTTT. This sequence encodes CASSYGDTQYF.

This chain connects TRBV19 to TRBJ2-7; 9 bases agree with TRBD2. The ends lost 10 bases at V and 9 bases at J; junction bases unmatched: 13. Germline CDR1 and CDR2: LNHDA and SQIVND (reference sequence). The CDR3 extends over 13 amino acids. The CDR3 region has the DNA TGTGCCACCTCCAGCGGGGGGTACGCCGGGCAGTACTTC. Protein product: CATSSGGYAGQYF.

This clonotype was detected ten times or more. This rearrangement joins TRBV29-1 to TRBJ2-5, with 11 positions matching TRBD2. Germline V gives CDR1 SQVTM, CDR2 ANQGSEA. The junction had 10 bases not matched to a gene; V was cut back by 0 bases and J by 1 base. The CDR3 loop spans 18 amino acids. This CDR3 reads CSVEDIGISGRAQETQYF. CDR3 DNA: TGCAGCGTTGAAGATATCGGAATTAGCGGGAGGGCCCAAGAGACCCAGTACTTC. The full variable domain, completed using reference TRBV29-1 and TRBJ2-5, is SAVISQKPSRDICQRGTSLTIQCQVDSQVTMMFWYRQQPGQSLTLIATANQGSEATYESGFVIDKFPISRPNLTFSTLTVSNMSPEDSSIYLCSVEDIGISGRAQETQYFGPGTRLLVL.

At least ten counts were recorded for this clonotype. The chain recombines TRBV2 with TRBJ1-2; TRBD1 matches 7 bases. V gave up 6 bases and J gave up 3 bases; unmatched junction bases: 4. This CDR3 is built from 13 residues. Per germline, CDR1 SNHLY and CDR2 FYNNEI. Here the CDR3 reads CASRTDRDYGYTF. CDR3 coding DNA: TGTGCCAGCAGGACCGACAGGGACTATGGCTACACCTTC.

This clonotype was counted between two and nine times. The chain has TRBV5-1 and TRBJ1-3; D uncertain. Trimming took off 0 bases at V and 0 bases at J, with 4 bases between the two ends. The germline V gene has CDR1 SGHRS and CDR2 YFSETQ. This CDR3 is built from 14 residues. In nucleotides, the CDR3 is TGCGCCAGCAGCTTGGATACCTCTGGAAACACCATATATTTT. This translates into CASSLDTSGNTIYF.

This clonotype was recorded at least ten times. The chain is built from TRBV7-9 and TRBJ1-4; no clear D gene. In germline, CDR1 is SEHNR, CDR2 FQNEAQ (reference sequence). V was pared by 5 bases and J by 6 bases, with 16 bases between. The CDR3 loop spans 15 amino acids. CDR3 sequence: CASSPGGLADEKLFF. The CDR3 coding sequence is TGTGCCAGCAGCCCCGGAGGATTAGCAGATGAAAAACTGTTTTTT.

The chain uses TRBV29-1 and TRBJ1-1, with 7 positions matching TRBD1. Unmatched junction bases numbered 6, after V lost 6 bases and J lost 2 bases. Germline CDR1 reads SQVTM; CDR2 reads ANQGSEA. The CDR3 runs 13 residues. CDR3 DNA sequence: TGCAGCGTCCACGGGACAGATAACACTGAAGCTTTCTTT. The encoded protein is CSVHGTDNTEAFF.

This clonotype was observed a handful of times. The chain recombines TRBV7-9 with TRBJ2-7, with 14 positions matching TRBD2. This CDR3 spans 15 amino acids. V was clipped by 6 bases and J by 5 bases; unmatched bases: 6. CDR1 and CDR2 (germline): SEHNR, FQNEAQ (reference sequence). In DNA, the CDR3 is TGTGCCAGCAGTTTTGGGACTAGCGGGAGAAACGAGCAGTACTTC. Translating gives CASSFGTSGRNEQYF. Supplemented by reference TRBV7-9 and TRBJ2-7, the full variable domain reads DTGVSQNPRHKITKRGQNVTFRCDPISEHNRLYWYRQTLGQGPEFLTYFQNEAQLEKSRLLSDRFSAERPKGSFSTLEIQRTEQGDSAMYLCASSFGTSGRNEQYFGPGTRLTVT.

This chain uses TRBV27 with TRBJ2-7; 7 bases map to TRBD1. CDR3 size: 16 residues. J was trimmed by 0 bases and V by 11 bases; bases with no gene match: 16. The V gene's germline CDR1 is MNHEY and CDR2 SMNVEV (reference sequence). CDR3 DNA sequence: TGTGCCGGAAAAAAAGGACAGGCCCCCAGCTCCTACGAGCAGTACTTC. It encodes CAGKKGQAPSSYEQYF.

J is TRBJ1-2 and V is TRBV5-5, with D unclear. This CDR3 comprises 14 residues. The germline V and J ends were trimmed by 3 bases and 10 bases, with 19 bases remaining between them. Germline V gives CDR1 SGHKS, CDR2 YYEKEE (reference sequence). The CDR3 DNA follows: TGTGCCAGCAGCTCCACGGGAAGTTTTAAAGACTACACCTTC. The encoded protein is CASSSTGSFKDYTF.

To note about this clonotype: One junction end does not reproduce the germline sequence, and a read error may be involved. The CDR3: CASGTVSNQPQRF. CDR3 coding DNA: TGTGCCAGTGGGACAGTTTCCAATCAGCCCCAGCGTTTT. The chain links TRBV3-1 to TRBJ1-5, with 7 bases matching TRBD1. CDR1 LGHDT and CDR2 YNNKEL come from the germline V gene (reference sequence). The CDR3 totals 13 residues.

This clonotype appeared many times. This sequence joins TRBV7-9 and TRBJ1-4; TRBD1 aligns across 7 bases. Per the germline V gene, CDR1 is SEHNR and CDR2 is FQNEAQ (reference sequence). The CDR3 sequence is 15 residues long. V lost 1 base to trimming and J lost 4 bases; unmatched junction nucleotides: 3. CDR3 residues: CASSLGDRDNEKLFF. For the CDR3, the DNA is TGTGCCAGCAGCTTAGGTGACAGGGATAATGAAAAACTGTTTTTT.

This clonotype showed up just a few times. The chain employs TRBV7-9 and TRBJ1-2; D unclear. V dropped 0 bases and J dropped 10 bases, with 15 bases sitting between them. Germline values: CDR1 SEHNR, CDR2 FQNEAQ (reference sequence). The CDR3 loop spans 14 amino acids. The DNA of the CDR3 is TGTGCCAGCAGCTTAGCCCAAACCGTCGGCCCCTACACCTTC. As protein: CASSLAQTVGPYTF.

This clonotype was counted between two and nine times. V and J are TRBV30 and TRBJ1-5; possibly TRBD1 for D (6 bases). The germline CDR1 and CDR2 sequences are GTSNPN and SVGIG (reference sequence). The V gene lost 4 bases and the J gene lost 5 bases, with 12 bases spanning the gap. The CDR3 contains 13 residues. This chain's CDR3 is CAWTTGLHQPQHF. CDR3 sequence (DNA): TGTGCCTGGACAACAGGGCTCCATCAGCCCCAGCATTTT.

This clonotype was recorded a few times. One base away lies a much larger clone, so this may be a sequencing read error. No conserved phenylalanine or tryptophan is present at the end of the CDR3, so a read error is the likely explanation. The genes are TRBV6-1 and TRBJ1-1; D might be TRBD1 (6 bases). The V end lost 3 bases, the J end lost 3 bases, and 11 bases lay between the germline ends. Per germline, CDR1 MNHNS and CDR2 SASEGT. The CDR3 sequence is 14 residues long. The CDR3 region has the DNA TGTGCCAGCAGTGAGGGTCAGGGGTACACTGAAGCTTTCCTT. Translated, it gives CASSEGQGYTEAFL.

The chain is built from TRBV30 and TRBJ1-4; no clear D. This CDR3 is 13 amino acids long. V gave up 4 bases and J gave up 1 base, with 7 bases separating them. Germline V gives CDR1 GTSNPN, CDR2 SVGIG (reference sequence). The CDR3: CAWTSLTNEKLFF. CDR3 nucleotides: TGTGCCTGGACTTCACTAACTAATGAAAAACTGTTTTTT.

This clonotype appeared many times. This chain connects TRBV12-3 or TRBV12-4 to TRBJ2-7, with 10 nucleotides matching TRBD2. The CDR3 is made up of 15 amino acids. The J segment lost 5 bases and the V segment lost 7 bases, leaving 11 bases of the junction unmatched. The CDR3 DNA reads TGTGCCAGCACCCCCAGCGGGAGGGCGGTCGACGAGCAGTACTTC. It encodes CASTPSGRAVDEQYF.

The sample holds a few counts of this clonotype. At one end, the junction sequence differs from germline, possibly due to a read error. The V call is TRBV13, the J call TRBJ2-7; 10 bases align to TRBD1. From germline, CDR1 is PRHDT and CDR2 FYEKMQ (reference sequence). The CDR3 runs 12 residues. CDR3 in DNA: TGTGCCAGCAGCTTACGAGGGGACAGGGGAAGTTTC. Its protein product is CASSLRGDRGSF.

This clonotype was seen a few times. The chain carries TRBV19 and TRBJ1-2; 9 bases are shared with TRBD1. J lost 2 bases, V lost 2 bases, and 12 bases had no gene match. The CDR3 totals 18 residues. Germline V CDR1 and CDR2: LNHDA, SQIVND (reference sequence). The chain's CDR3 is CASSINGGTGSINYGYTF. The CDR3 DNA follows: TGTGCCAGTAGTATAAATGGCGGGACAGGGTCAATCAACTATGGCTACACCTTC.

The rearrangement links TRBV7-9 to TRBJ2-7; the D is unclear. The CDR3 length is 14 residues. CDR1 and CDR2 (germline): SEHNR, FQNEAQ (reference sequence). Between the trimmed V and J ends, which lost 4 bases and 1 base, there was a span of 11 bases. CDR3 coding DNA: TGTGCCAGCAGCTCTTGGACGGAATCCTACGAGCAGTACTTC. It specifies CASSSWTESYEQYF.

The V gene is TRBV15, the J gene TRBJ2-7, with D maybe TRBD1 (6 bases). Germline V gives CDR1 LNHNV, CDR2 YYDKDF (reference sequence). CDR3 size: 14 residues. Trimming took 1 base from V and 4 from J, leaving 11 bases between them. The CDR3 DNA follows: TGTGCCACCAGCAGAGCCAGGGGACCTTACGAGCAGTACTTC. Translated, it gives CATSRARGPYEQYF.

This clonotype has at least ten counts. The V gene is TRBV12-5, the J gene TRBJ1-1; tentative D call: TRBD1 (5 bases). The V and J ends lost 8 bases and 0 bases respectively, with 13 bases between them. Germline CDR1 reads LGHNT; CDR2 reads FRNRAP. This CDR3 is built from 14 residues. The CDR3 loop reads CASNLGGVNTEAFF. DNA for the CDR3: TGTGCTAGTAACCTTGGGGGGGTGAACACTGAAGCTTTCTTT.

The chain links TRBV19 to TRBJ2-7; 8 bases agree with TRBD1. CDR3 length: 13 residues. Germline V gene lookup returns CDR1 LNHDA and CDR2 SQIVND (reference sequence). Trimming at V came to 5 bases and at J to 6 bases, leaving 6 bases not matched to a gene. CDR3 in DNA: TGTGCCAGTAGTGCCGACAGGGGACGCGAGCAGTACTTC. Translating it yields CASSADRGREQYF.

This clonotype occurred many times. This chain links TRBV12-3 or TRBV12-4 with TRBJ1-1; D gene unclear. Trimming removed 7 bases from V and 0 bases from J, with 12 bases in between. The CDR3 has 14 amino acids. The CDR3 DNA is TGTGCCAGCACCGCCCCCTCTCTGAACACTGAAGCTTTCTTT. Its protein is CASTAPSLNTEAFF.

For this clonotype: Germline is not matched at one junction end, which may reflect a read error. The CDR3 sequence: CARSLALAGRNTIYF. The CDR3 DNA reads TGTGCCCGCAGTTTAGCGCTGGCAGGTCGGAACACCATATATTTT. This chain connects TRBV12-3 or TRBV12-4 to TRBJ1-3; D is unclear. CDR3 length: 15 residues.

In its sample, this clonotype was seen many times. J is TRBJ1-2 and V is TRBV24-1; no clear D gene. Trimming pared 4 bases from V and 3 bases from J, leaving 8 bases between. From germline, CDR1 is KGHDR and CDR2 SFDVKD. The CDR3 has 13 residues. The CDR3: CATSEGIDYGYTF. The CDR3 nucleotides are TGTGCCACCAGTGAAGGGATTGACTATGGCTACACCTTC.

This clonotype turned up a few times. The chain couples TRBV12-3 or TRBV12-4 to TRBJ1-2; a weak D match, TRBD1 (6 bases). This CDR3 spans 17 amino acids. The V gene lost 7 bases and the J gene lost 2 bases, with 23 bases spanning the gap. CDR3 residues: CASTAASQGSLNYGYTF. The CDR3 DNA reads as TGTGCCAGCACCGCCGCCAGCCAGGGGTCCCTGAACTATGGCTACACCTTC.

This clonotype appeared many times. The chain recombines TRBV28 with TRBJ2-7; TRBD1 agrees at 7 bases. Germline CDR1 is MDHEN and CDR2 is SYDVKM. The length of the CDR3 is 15 residues. The V and J ends lost 4 bases and 4 bases, in that order; junction bases with no gene match: 10. CDR3 DNA: TGTGCCAGCAGTTCGGGACAGCTTAGAAGTTACGAGCAGTACTTC. As protein: CASSSGQLRSYEQYF.

This clonotype has more than one count but fewer than ten. One junction end does not reproduce the germline sequence, and a read error may be involved. V gene TRBV4-1 combines with J gene TRBJ2-5; TRBD2 agrees at 8 bases. The CDR3 spans 16 residues. CDR1 is MGHRA and CDR2 is YSYEKL in the germline V gene. CDR3 sequence reads: CASSPQPSGLPETQYF. DNA of the CDR3: TGTGCCAGCAGCCCGCAGCCTAGCGGGCTTCCGGAGACCCAGTACTTC.